A selection of T cell receptor beta chains follows, all from one sample in a study of T cell repertoires in cytomegalovirus infection. TCRdb re-derived calls from the reads in MiXCR, one entry per CDR3 protein. The table includes about 330,000 distinct CDR3 sequences, 9.5% detected once. The material sequenced was PBMCs. The receptors derive from a human donor in good health (CMV status not recorded). Some clones in this sample may be carry-over from other donors' samples. The CDR3 runs from the conserved cysteine through the conserved F or W. The D gene is left open where the match is weak. Clone sizes are given selectively: once, few, many, or a class where the clone is expanded.

j_call v_call d_call clone_size cdr3_aa cdr3_nt
TRBJ2-1 TRBV11-3 TRBD2 many CASSSRLGLAVYNEQFF TGTGCCAGCAGCTCCCGCTTGGGACTAGCGGTCTACAATGAGCAGTTCTTC
TRBJ2-7 TRBV7-8 - few CASSLGGIGALEQYF TGTGCCAGCAGCTTAGGGGGTATCGGGGCTCTCGAGCAGTACTTC
TRBJ2-1 TRBV7-2 - many CASSLTLNNEQFF TGTGCCAGCAGCTTAACCCTGAACAATGAGCAGTTCTTC
TRBJ1-1 TRBV10-3 - few CAISFDSTEAFF TGTGCCATCAGTTTCGACAGCACTGAAGCTTTCTTT
TRBJ2-1 TRBV4-2 - few CASSPEGAYNEQFF TGTGCCAGCAGCCCGGAGGGTGCCTACAATGAGCAGTTCTTC
TRBJ2-5 TRBV7-2 TRBD2 many CASSRSGVQETQYF TGTGCCAGCAGCCGAAGCGGGGTCCAAGAGACCCAGTACTTC
TRBJ2-3 TRBV28 - - CASSGRDHGDTQYF TGTGCCAGCTCCGGCCGGGACCATGGAGATACGCAGTATTTT
TRBJ2-1 TRBV12-3/TRBV12-4 TRBD2 many CASTGGAVYNEQFF TGTGCCAGCACCGGGGGGGCCGTCTACAATGAGCAGTTCTTC
TRBJ2-7 TRBV28 - few CASQGPPTYEQYF TGTGCCAGCCAGGGGCCCCCTACCTACGAGCAGTACTTC
TRBJ2-7 TRBV19 - - CASTQTGHLPSYEQYF TGTGCCAGCACTCAAACGGGACACCTGCCATCCTACGAGCAGTACTTC
TRBJ2-1 TRBV11-2 - few CASSPTSGSGNEQFF TGTGCCAGCAGCCCGACCAGTGGGTCGGGGAATGAGCAGTTCTTC
TRBJ2-2 TRBV7-2 TRBD2 many CASSNRLAGTNTGELFF TGTGCCAGCAGCAACAGACTAGCGGGAACGAACACCGGGGAGCTGTTTTTT
TRBJ1-1 TRBV12-3/TRBV12-4 - few CASSENRGLNTEAFF TGTGCCAGCAGTGAAAACCGGGGACTCAACACTGAAGCTTTCTTT
TRBJ1-6 TRBV7-9 - many CASSSGPGGMSPLHF TGTGCCAGCAGCTCCGGACCCGGGGGCATGTCACCCCTCCACTTT
TRBJ2-2 TRBV4-2 - - CASSQSIQGARPGELFF TGTGCCAGCAGCCAAAGTATTCAAGGAGCACGCCCCGGGGAGCTGTTTTTT
TRBJ2-7 TRBV4-1 TRBD1 many CASSQPTGEHEQYF TGCGCCAGCAGCCAACCTACAGGGGAGCACGAGCAGTACTTC
TRBJ1-1 TRBV7-9 - few CASSHLGGGTEAFF TGTGCCAGCAGCCATCTGGGGGGTGGAACTGAAGCTTTCTTT
TRBJ2-5 TRBV7-2 TRBD2 many CASSLEVGRGETQYF TGTGCCAGCAGCTTAGAAGTGGGGCGGGGGGAGACCCAGTACTTC
TRBJ1-1 TRBV7-2 TRBD1 many CASTKRQGLIGSTEAFF TGTGCCAGCACCAAAAGACAGGGATTAATAGGTAGTACTGAAGCTTTCTTT
TRBJ2-1 TRBV7-9 TRBD2 many CASSLEGSGGQFF TGTGCCAGCAGCTTAGAAGGTAGCGGGGGTCAGTTCTTC